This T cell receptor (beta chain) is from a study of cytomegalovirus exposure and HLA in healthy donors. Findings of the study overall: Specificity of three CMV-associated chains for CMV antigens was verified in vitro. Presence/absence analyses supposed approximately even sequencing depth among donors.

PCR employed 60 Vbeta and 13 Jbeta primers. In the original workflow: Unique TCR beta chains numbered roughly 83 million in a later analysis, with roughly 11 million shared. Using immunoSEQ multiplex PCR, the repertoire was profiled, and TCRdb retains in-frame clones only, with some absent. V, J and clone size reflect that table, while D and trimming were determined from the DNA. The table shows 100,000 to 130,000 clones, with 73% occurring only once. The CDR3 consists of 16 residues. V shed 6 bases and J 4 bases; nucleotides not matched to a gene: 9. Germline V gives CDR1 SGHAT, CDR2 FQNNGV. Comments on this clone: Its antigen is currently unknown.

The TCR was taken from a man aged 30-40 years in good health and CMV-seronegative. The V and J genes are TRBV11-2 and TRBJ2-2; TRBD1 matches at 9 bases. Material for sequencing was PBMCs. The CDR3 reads CASRNPGQGITGELFF. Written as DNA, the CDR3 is TGTGCCAGCAGAAACCCGGGACAGGGTATCACCGGGGAGCTGTTTTTT.